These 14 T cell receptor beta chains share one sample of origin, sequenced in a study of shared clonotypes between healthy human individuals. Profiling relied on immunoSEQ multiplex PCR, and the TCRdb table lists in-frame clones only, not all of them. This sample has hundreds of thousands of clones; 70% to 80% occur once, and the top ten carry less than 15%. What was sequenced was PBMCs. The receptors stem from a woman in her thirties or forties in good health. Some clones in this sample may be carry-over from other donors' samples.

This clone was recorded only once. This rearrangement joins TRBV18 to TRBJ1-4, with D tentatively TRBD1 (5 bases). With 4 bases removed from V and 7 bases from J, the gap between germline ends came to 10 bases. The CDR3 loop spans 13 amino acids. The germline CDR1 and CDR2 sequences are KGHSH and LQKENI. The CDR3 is CASSQGSSEKLFF. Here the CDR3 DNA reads TGTGCCAGCTCACAGGGGAGTAGTGAAAAACTGTTTTTT.

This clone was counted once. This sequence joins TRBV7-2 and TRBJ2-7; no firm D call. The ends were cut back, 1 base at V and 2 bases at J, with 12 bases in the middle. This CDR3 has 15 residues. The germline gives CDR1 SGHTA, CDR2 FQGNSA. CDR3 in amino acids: CASSLVRLPTYEQYF. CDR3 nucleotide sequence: TGTGCCAGCAGCTTAGTAAGGTTACCGACCTACGAGCAGTACTTC.

The CDR3 bases are TGTGCCACCTCATTACAGGCTGACACCGGGGAGCTGTTTTTT. Encoded protein: CATSLQADTGELFF. The V call is TRBV19, the J call TRBJ2-2, with a possible D match to TRBD1 (5 bases). Trimming took off 10 bases at V and 3 bases at J, with 15 bases between the two ends. Germline CDR1 reads LNHDA; CDR2 reads SQIVND (reference sequence). CDR3 length: 14 amino acids. Complete variable domain (other parts from reference TRBV19 and TRBJ2-2): DGGITQSPKYLFRKEGQNVTLSCEQNLNHDAMYWYRQDPGQGLRLIYYSQIVNDFQKGDIAEGYSVSREKKESFPLTVTSAQKNPTAFYLCATSLQADTGELFFGEGSRLTVL.

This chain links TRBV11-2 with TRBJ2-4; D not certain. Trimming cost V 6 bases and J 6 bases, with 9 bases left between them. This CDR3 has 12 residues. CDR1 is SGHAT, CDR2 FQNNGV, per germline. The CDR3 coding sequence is TGTGCCAGCAGGGCGGTTGGAAACATTCAGTACTTC. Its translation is CASRAVGNIQYF.

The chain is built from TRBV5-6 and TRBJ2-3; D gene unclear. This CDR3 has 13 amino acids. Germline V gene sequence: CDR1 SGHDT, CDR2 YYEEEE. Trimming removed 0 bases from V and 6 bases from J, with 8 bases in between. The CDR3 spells CASSLATMDTQYF. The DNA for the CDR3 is TGTGCCAGCAGCTTGGCTACGATGGATACGCAGTATTTT.

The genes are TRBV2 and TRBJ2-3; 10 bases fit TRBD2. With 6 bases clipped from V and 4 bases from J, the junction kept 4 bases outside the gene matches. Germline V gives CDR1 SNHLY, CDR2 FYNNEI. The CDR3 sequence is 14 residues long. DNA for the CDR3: TGTGCCAGCAGCGATGGGACTAGCGCAGATACGCAGTATTTT. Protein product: CASSDGTSADTQYF.

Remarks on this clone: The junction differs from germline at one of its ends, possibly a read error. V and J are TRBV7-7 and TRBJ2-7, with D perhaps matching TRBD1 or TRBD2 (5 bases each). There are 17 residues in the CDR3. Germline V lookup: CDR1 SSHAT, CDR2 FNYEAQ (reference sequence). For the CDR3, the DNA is TGTGCTAGCAGCCTCCCCAACCGGGACCTTGGGAGCTACGAGCAGTACTTC. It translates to CASSLPNRDLGSYEQYF. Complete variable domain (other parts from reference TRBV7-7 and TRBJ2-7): GAGVSQSPRYKVTKRGQDVTLRCDPISSHATLYWYQQALGQGPEFLTYFNYEAQPDKSGLPSDRFSAERPEGSISTLTIQRTEQRDSAMYRCASSLPNRDLGSYEQYFGPGTRLTVT.

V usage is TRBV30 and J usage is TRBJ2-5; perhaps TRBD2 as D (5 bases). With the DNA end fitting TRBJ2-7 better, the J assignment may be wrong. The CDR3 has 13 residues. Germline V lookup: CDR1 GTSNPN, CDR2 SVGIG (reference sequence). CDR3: CAFRGSANYEQYF. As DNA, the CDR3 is TGTGCCTTTCGAGGGAGTGCCAACTACGAGCAGTACTTC.

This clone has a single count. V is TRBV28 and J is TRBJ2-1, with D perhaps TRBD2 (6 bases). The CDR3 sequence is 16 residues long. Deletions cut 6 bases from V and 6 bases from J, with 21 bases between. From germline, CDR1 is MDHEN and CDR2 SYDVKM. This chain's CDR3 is CASRTAGQGRRNEQFF. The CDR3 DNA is TGTGCCAGCAGGACCGCGGGGCAGGGTCGGCGCAATGAGCAGTTCTTC.

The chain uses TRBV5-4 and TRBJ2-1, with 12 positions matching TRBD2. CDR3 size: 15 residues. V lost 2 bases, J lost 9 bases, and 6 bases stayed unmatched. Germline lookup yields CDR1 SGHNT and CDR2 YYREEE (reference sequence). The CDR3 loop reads CASSFGLAGTGEQFF. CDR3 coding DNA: TGTGCCAGCAGCTTTGGACTAGCGGGAACCGGTGAGCAGTTCTTC. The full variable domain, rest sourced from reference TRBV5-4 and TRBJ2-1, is ETGVTQSPTHLIKTRGQQVTLRCSSQSGHNTVSWYQQALGQGPQFIFQYYREEENGRGNFPPRFSGLQFPNYSSELNVNALELDDSALYLCASSFGLAGTGEQFFGPGTRLTVL.

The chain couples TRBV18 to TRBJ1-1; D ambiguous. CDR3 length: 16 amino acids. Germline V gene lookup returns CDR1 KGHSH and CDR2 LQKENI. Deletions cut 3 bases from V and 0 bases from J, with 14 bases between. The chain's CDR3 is CASSPSVGSVNTEAFF. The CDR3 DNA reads TGTGCCAGCTCACCGTCGGTTGGGAGCGTGAACACTGAAGCTTTCTTT.

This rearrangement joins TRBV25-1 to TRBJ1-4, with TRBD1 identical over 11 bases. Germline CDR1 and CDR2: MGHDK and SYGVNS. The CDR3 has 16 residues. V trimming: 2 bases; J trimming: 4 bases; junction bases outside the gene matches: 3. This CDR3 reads CASSEGDRGYNEKLFF. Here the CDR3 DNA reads TGTGCCAGCAGTGAAGGGGACAGGGGGTATAATGAAAAACTGTTTTTT.

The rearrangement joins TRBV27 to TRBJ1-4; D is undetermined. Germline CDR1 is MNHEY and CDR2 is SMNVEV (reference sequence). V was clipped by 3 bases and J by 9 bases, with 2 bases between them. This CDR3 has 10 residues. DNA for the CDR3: TGTGCCAGCAGTTTGAAAAAACTGTTTTTT. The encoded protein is CASSLKKLFF.

The CDR3 is CATRDREYF. The CDR3 DNA reads TGTGCCACCAGGGACAGAGAATATTTT. The rearrangement joins TRBV15 to TRBJ1-3, with D possibly matching TRBD1 (6 bases). The CDR3 is made up of 9 amino acids. In germline, CDR1 is LNHNV, CDR2 YYDKDF (reference sequence). V was shortened by 6 bases and J by 15 bases, with 9 bases between the two germline ends.